A selection of T cell receptor beta chains follows, all from one sample in a study of Ad26.COV2.S vaccination and SARS-CoV-2 variants. Some clones are missing from TCRdb's copy, which holds only in-frame ones; the method was immunoSEQ multiplex PCR. The sample gives roughly 350,000 clones, approximately 86% of which show up once; about 11% is in the top ten. The sample was peripheral blood, taken in a trial of Ad26.COV2.S vaccine versus placebo. Receptors were obtained from a person aged 18-60 years who received the Ad26.COV2.S COVID-19 vaccine or a placebo. Both conserved end residues are part of each CDR3. Size is stated for part of the rows, as once, few or many counts, or as a class when the clone is expanded.

len: 14
v_gene: TRBV24-1
abundance: -
j_gene: TRBJ2-3
CDR3aa: CATSDSTATDTQYF

len: 14
v_gene: TRBV4-3
abundance: once
j_gene: TRBJ2-2
CDR3aa: CASSQEKGVGELFF

len: 14
v_gene: TRBV5-6
abundance: -
j_gene: TRBJ2-3
CDR3aa: CASSLTLALDTQYF

len: 9
v_gene: TRBV28
abundance: -
j_gene: TRBJ1-1
CDR3aa: CAIGTEAFF

len: 12
v_gene: TRBV10-3
abundance: few
j_gene: TRBJ2-7
CDR3aa: CAIRQDSYEQYF

len: 14
v_gene: TRBV24-1
abundance: -
j_gene: TRBJ2-1
CDR3aa: CATSEGASYNEQFF

len: 16
v_gene: TRBV4-3
abundance: -
j_gene: TRBJ2-1
CDR3aa: CASSQEVQRGANEQFF

len: 16
v_gene: TRBV6-5
abundance: once
j_gene: TRBJ2-3
CDR3aa: CASSYGGGTSTDTQYF

len: 15
v_gene: TRBV11-3
abundance: -
j_gene: TRBJ2-1
CDR3aa: CASSLGYSAQDEQFF

len: 11
v_gene: TRBV28
abundance: -
j_gene: TRBJ2-4
CDR3aa: CASSLVNIQYF